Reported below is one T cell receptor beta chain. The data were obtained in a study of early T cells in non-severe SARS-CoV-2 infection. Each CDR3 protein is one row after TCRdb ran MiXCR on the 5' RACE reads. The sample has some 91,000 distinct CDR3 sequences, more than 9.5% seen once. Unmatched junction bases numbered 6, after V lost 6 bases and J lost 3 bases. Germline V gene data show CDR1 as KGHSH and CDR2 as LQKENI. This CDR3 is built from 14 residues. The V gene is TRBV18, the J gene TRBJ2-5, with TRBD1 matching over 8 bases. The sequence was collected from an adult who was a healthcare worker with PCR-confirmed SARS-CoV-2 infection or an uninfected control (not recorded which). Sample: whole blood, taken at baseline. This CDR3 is CASSDDRGEETQYF. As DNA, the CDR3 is TGTGCCAGCTCCGACGACAGGGGTGAAGAGACCCAGTACTTC. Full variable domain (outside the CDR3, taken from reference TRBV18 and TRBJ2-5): NAGVMQNPRHLVRRRGQEARLRCSPMKGHSHVYWYRQLPEEGLKFMVYLQKENIIDESGMPKERFSAEFPKEGPSILRIQQVVRGDSAAYFCASSDDRGEETQYFGPGTRLLVL.